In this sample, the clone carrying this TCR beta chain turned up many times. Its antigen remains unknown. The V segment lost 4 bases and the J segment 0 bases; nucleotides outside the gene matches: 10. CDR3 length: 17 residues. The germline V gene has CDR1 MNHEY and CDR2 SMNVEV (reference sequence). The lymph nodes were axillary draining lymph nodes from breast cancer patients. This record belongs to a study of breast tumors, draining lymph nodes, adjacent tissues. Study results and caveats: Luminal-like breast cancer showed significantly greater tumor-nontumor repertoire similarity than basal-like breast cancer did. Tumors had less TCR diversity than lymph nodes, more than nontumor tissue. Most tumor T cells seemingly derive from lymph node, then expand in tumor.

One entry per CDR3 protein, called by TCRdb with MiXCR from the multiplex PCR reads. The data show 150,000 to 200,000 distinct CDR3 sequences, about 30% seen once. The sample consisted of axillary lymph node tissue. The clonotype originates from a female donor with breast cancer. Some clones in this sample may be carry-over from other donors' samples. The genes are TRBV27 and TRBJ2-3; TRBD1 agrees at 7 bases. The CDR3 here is CASSSLGTASSTDTQYF. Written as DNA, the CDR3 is TGTGCCAGCAGTTCGCTAGGGACAGCCTCGAGCACAGATACGCAGTATTTT.